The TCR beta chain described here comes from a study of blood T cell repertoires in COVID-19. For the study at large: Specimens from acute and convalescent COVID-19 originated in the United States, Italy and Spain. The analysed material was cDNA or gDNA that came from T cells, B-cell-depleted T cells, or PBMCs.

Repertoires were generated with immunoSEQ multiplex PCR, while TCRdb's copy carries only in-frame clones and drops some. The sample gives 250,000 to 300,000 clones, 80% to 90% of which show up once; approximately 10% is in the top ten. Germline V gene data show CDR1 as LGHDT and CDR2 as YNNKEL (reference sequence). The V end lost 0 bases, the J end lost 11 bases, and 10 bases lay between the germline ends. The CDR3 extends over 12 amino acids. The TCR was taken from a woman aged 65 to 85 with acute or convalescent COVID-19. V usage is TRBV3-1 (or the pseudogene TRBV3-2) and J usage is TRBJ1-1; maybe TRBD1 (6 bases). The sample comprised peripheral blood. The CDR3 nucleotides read TGTGCCAGCAGCCAAGAGGACAGCAAGGCTTTCTTT. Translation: CASSQEDSKAFF.